These 16 T cell receptor beta chains share one sample of origin, sequenced in a study of control samples from healthy donors and cancer patients. The assay was immunoSEQ multiplex PCR, and TCRdb's table has in-frame clones only and misses some. The sample yields roughly 160,000 clones, 94% seen once. Sequencing used PBMCs. The receptors come from a man in his 60s with colorectal cancer.

The V call is TRBV11-2, the J call TRBJ1-3; D is unclear. The V gene's germline CDR1 is SGHAT and CDR2 FQNNGV. Trimming removed 4 bases from V and 1 base from J, with 17 bases in between. CDR3 length equals 17 residues. CDR3 amino acids: CASSSYPGSGSGNTIYF. The DNA of the CDR3 is TGTGCCAGCAGCTCCTATCCGGGATCTGGGTCTGGAAACACCATATATTTT. Filled out from reference TRBV11-2 and TRBJ1-3, the complete variable domain reads EAGVAQSPRYKIIEKRQSVAFWCNPISGHATLYWYQQILGQGPKLLIQFQNNGVVDDSQLPKDRFSAERLKGVDSTLKIQPAKLEDSAVYLCASSSYPGSGSGNTIYFGEGSWLTVV.

The CDR3 region has the DNA TGTGCCAGCAGCTTAAGGGGGGGCTTAGAAACCCAGTACTTC. As protein: CASSLRGGLETQYF. The chain uses TRBV7-9 and TRBJ2-5; the D gene is possibly TRBD2 (7 bases). This CDR3 has 14 amino acids. Trimming removed 2 bases from V and 8 bases from J, with 15 bases in between. Germline CDR1 is SEHNR and CDR2 is FQNEAQ (reference sequence).

This clone came up a few times. V and J are TRBV30 and TRBJ1-2; unclear D gene. The V gene lost 3 bases and the J gene lost 8 bases, with 22 bases spanning the gap. The CDR3 loop spans 15 amino acids. CDR1 is GTSNPN and CDR2 is SVGIG in the germline V gene (reference sequence). CDR3 sequence reads: CAWSPRTRKAYGYTF. The CDR3 DNA is TGTGCCTGGAGCCCCAGGACCCGAAAGGCCTACGGCTACACCTTC.

The J gene is TRBJ1-1, the V gene TRBV4-2; tentative D call: TRBD1 (5 bases). The CDR3 has 15 amino acids. Germline-derived CDR1 and CDR2 are LGHNA and YNFKEQ. Trimming cost V 4 bases and J 0 bases, with 12 bases left between them. The CDR3, as DNA: TGTGCCAGCAGCCGTTCCGGGACGGTGAACACTGAAGCTTTCTTT. Residues: CASSRSGTVNTEAFF.

The V and J genes are TRBV6-5 and TRBJ2-7; D uncertain. Per germline, CDR1 MNHEY and CDR2 SVGAGI. Trimming took off 6 bases at V and 0 bases at J, with 6 bases between the two ends. The CDR3 has 12 residues. The CDR3 here is CASRESSYEQYF. In DNA form, the CDR3 reads TGTGCCAGCAGAGAGAGCTCCTACGAGCAGTACTTC.

CDR3 DNA sequence: TGTGCCAGCAGTCCCCCTGTGGACTGGACCGGTGTATACGAGCAGTACTTC. This sequence encodes CASSPPVDWTGVYEQYF. This chain uses TRBV27 with TRBJ2-7; TRBD2 might be the D (5 bases). Germline loops: CDR1 MNHEY, CDR2 SMNVEV (reference sequence). Trimming left V 5 bases short and J 4 bases short, with 24 bases between. This CDR3 comprises 17 residues.

The chain employs TRBV30 and TRBJ1-4; unclear D gene. CDR1 and CDR2 from the germline V gene are GTSNPN and SVGIG (reference sequence). This CDR3 is 14 amino acids long. V was shortened by 4 bases and J by 6 bases, with 15 bases between the two germline ends. CDR3 sequence reads: CAWNDPGTHEKLFF. As DNA, the CDR3 is TGTGCCTGGAACGATCCGGGAACCCATGAAAAACTGTTTTTT.

This chain joins TRBV5-1 and TRBJ2-2; D is possibly TRBD1 (6 bases). Germline V gene data show CDR1 as SGHRS and CDR2 as YFSETQ. Trimming removed 0 bases from V and 1 base from J, with 7 bases in between. The CDR3 has 15 amino acids. Here the CDR3 reads CASSLGQENTGELFF. The CDR3 bases are TGCGCCAGCAGCTTGGGACAGGAGAACACCGGGGAGCTGTTTTTT.

The chain uses TRBV3-1 (or the pseudogene TRBV3-2) and TRBJ1-6; no clear D. There are 16 residues in the CDR3. The germline gives CDR1 LGHDT, CDR2 YNNKEL (reference sequence). Trimming stripped 2 bases from V and 4 bases from J, with 12 bases between. CDR3 sequence: CASSQIWTVYNSPLHF. DNA for the CDR3: TGTGCCAGCAGCCAAATTTGGACGGTTTATAATTCACCCCTCCACTTT.

The gene calls are TRBV6-5 and TRBJ1-3, with D unresolved. Germline CDR1 and CDR2: MNHEY and SVGAGI. This CDR3 comprises 11 residues. V shed 2 bases and J shed 9 bases, with 5 bases lying between them. This CDR3 reads CASSYRGTIYF. The DNA of the CDR3 is TGTGCCAGCAGTTACCGAGGCACCATATATTTT.

The rearrangement joins TRBV18 to TRBJ2-1; 8 bases line up with TRBD1. CDR3 size: 16 residues. The trim removed 2 bases at V and 0 bases at J, leaving 3 bases unmatched. In germline, CDR1 is KGHSH, CDR2 LQKENI. Here the CDR3 DNA reads TGTGCCAGCTCACCAACAGGGGGTGGCTCCTACAATGAGCAGTTCTTC. This encodes CASSPTGGGSYNEQFF.

This sequence joins TRBV20-1 and TRBJ1-2; 8 nucleotides line up with TRBD1. Germline V gene data show CDR1 as DFQATT and CDR2 as SNEGSKA (reference sequence). V gave up 4 bases and J gave up 4 bases; unmatched junction bases: 8. The CDR3 contains 14 residues. The CDR3 DNA reads TGCAGTGCTACTGAGGACAGGGACCTCTATGGCTACACCTTC. Translating it yields CSATEDRDLYGYTF.

The chain employs TRBV3-1 (or the pseudogene TRBV3-2) and TRBJ1-5; the D gene is possibly TRBD1 (6 bases). The CDR3 runs to 18 residues. Germline CDR1 and CDR2: LGHDT and YNNKEL (reference sequence). V was shortened by 1 base and J by 0 bases, with 16 bases between the two germline ends. This CDR3 reads CASSQGSAGVYSNQPQHF. The CDR3 bases are TGTGCCAGCAGCCAAGGGTCGGCAGGGGTTTATAGCAATCAGCCCCAGCATTTT.

The chain recombines TRBV6-2 or TRBV6-3 with TRBJ2-1, with 8 positions matching TRBD2. CDR3 length: 19 residues. V lost 2 bases to trimming and J lost 5 bases; unmatched junction nucleotides: 17. Germline CDR1 MNHEY, CDR2 SVGEGT. The CDR3 nucleotides are TGTGCCAGCAGTTACACAGCGGGGGAGCCCCGACTGCAGAACAATGAGCAGTTCTTC. Protein: CASSYTAGEPRLQNNEQFF.

The CDR3 reads CASSKVMWDTEAFF. The CDR3 region has the DNA TGTGCCAGCAGCAAAGTAATGTGGGACACTGAAGCTTTCTTT. The chain joins TRBV21-1 to TRBJ1-1. TRBV21-1 is designated a pseudogene. The CDR3 loop spans 14 amino acids.

This clone has only one observation. The chain employs TRBV13 and TRBJ2-7; D is ambiguous. The CDR3 runs to 17 residues. V was clipped by 3 bases and J by 0 bases, with 18 bases between them. Germline V gives CDR1 PRHDT, CDR2 FYEKMQ (reference sequence). The CDR3 here is CASSLRIIGQVSYEQYF. In DNA, the CDR3 is TGTGCCAGCAGCTTGCGTATTATTGGGCAGGTCTCCTACGAGCAGTACTTC.